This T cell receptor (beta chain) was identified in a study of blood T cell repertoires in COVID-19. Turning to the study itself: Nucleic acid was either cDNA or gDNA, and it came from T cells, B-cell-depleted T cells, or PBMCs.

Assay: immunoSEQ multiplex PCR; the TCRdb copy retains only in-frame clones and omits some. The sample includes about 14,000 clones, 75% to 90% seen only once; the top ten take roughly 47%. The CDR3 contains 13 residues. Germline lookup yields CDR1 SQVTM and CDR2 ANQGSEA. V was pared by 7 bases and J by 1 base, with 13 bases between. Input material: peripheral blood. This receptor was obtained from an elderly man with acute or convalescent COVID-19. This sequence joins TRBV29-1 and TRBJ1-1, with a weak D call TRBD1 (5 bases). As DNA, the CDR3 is TGCAGCGGGCACATCGGGGGGAACACTGAAGCTTTCTTT. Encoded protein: CSGHIGGNTEAFF.